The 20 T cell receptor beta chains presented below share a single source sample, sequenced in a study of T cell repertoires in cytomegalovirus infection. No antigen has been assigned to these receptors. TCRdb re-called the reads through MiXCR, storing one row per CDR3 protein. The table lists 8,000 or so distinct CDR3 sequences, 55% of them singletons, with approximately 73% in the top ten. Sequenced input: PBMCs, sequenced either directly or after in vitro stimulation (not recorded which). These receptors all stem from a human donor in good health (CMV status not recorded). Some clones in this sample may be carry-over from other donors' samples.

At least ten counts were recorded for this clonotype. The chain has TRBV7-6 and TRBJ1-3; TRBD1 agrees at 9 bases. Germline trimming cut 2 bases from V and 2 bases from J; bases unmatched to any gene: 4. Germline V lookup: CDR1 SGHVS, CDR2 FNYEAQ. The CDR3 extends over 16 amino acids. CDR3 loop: CASSLTTGGTGNTIYF. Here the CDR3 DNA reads TGTGCCAGCAGCTTAACCACAGGGGGCACTGGAAACACCATATATTTT.

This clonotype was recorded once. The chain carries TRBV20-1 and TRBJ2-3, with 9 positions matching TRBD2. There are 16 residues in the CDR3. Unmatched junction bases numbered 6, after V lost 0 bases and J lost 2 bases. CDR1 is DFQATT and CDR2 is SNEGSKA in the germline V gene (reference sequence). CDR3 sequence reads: CSARDPASGITDTQYF. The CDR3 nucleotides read TGCAGTGCTAGAGATCCCGCTAGCGGGATCACAGATACGCAGTATTTT.

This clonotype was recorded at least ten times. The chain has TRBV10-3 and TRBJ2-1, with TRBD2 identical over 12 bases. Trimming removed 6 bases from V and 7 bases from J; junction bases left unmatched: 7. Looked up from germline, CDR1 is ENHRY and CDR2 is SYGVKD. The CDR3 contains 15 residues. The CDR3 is CAIRDLAGGNNEQFF. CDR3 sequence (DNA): TGTGCCATCAGAGACCTAGCGGGAGGGAATAATGAGCAGTTCTTC.

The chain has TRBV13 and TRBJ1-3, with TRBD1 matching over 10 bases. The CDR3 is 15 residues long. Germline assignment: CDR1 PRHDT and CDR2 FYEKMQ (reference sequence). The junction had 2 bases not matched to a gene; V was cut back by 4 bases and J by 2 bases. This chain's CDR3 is CASSSGTGAGNTIYF. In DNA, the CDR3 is TGTGCCAGCAGCTCCGGGACAGGGGCTGGAAACACCATATATTTT.

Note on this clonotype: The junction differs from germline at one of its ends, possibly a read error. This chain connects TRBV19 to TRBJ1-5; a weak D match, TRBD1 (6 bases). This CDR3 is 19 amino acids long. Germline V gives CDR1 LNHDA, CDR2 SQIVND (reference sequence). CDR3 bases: TGTGCCAGTAGTTCACTATATACCGCGACAGGTGAAGACAATCAGCCCCCGCATTTT. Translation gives CASSSLYTATGEDNQPPHF.

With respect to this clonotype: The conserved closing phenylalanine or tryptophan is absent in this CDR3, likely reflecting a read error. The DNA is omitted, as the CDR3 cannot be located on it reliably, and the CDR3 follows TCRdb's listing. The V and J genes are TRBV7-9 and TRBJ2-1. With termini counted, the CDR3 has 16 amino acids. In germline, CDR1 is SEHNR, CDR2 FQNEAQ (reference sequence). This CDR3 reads CASSLLGISTYNDTFC.

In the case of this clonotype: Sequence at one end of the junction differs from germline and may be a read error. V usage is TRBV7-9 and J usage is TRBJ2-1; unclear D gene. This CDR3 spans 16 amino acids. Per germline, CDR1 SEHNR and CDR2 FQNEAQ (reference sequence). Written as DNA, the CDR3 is TGTGCCAGCAGCGTGGTGGGAATATACACCTACAATGAGCAGTTATTC. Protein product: CASSVVGIYTYNEQLF.

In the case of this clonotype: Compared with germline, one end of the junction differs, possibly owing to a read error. The CDR3 coding sequence is TGTTCCATCGGTGAGTCGGAACAGGGGATTTACGAGACGCGCAATCCGCCCCAGCATTTT. Its protein product is CSIGESEQGIYETRNPPQHF. The chain joins TRBV10-3 to TRBJ1-5, with 7 positions matching TRBD1. Per germline, CDR1 ENHRY and CDR2 SYGVKD. The CDR3 is 20 residues long.

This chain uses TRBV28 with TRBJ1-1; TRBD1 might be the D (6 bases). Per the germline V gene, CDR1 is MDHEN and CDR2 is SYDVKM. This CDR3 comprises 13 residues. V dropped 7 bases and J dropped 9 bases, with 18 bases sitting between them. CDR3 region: CASTPSPRDKAFF. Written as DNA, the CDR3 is TGTGCCAGCACCCCTTCCCCTCGGGACAAAGCTTTCTTT.

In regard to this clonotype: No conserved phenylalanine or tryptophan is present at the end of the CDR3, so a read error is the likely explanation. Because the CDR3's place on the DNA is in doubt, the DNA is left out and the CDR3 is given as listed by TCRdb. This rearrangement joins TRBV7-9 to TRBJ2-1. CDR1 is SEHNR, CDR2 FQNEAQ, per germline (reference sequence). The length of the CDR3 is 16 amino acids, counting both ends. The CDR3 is CANTVLGISTYNEHFV.

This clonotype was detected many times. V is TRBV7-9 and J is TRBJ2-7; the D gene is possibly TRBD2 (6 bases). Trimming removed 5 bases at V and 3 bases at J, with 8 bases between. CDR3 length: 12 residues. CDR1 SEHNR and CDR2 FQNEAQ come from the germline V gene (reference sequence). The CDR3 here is CASSPGGYEQYF. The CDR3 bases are TGTGCCAGCAGCCCCGGGGGCTACGAGCAGTACTTC.

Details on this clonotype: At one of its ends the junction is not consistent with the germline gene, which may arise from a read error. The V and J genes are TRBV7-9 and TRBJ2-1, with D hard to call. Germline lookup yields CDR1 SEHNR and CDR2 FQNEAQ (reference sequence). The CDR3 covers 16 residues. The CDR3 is CASSLRGESSYNYKVF. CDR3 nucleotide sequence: TGTGCCAGCAGCTTACGCGGCGAGAGCTCCTACAATTATAAGGTCTTC. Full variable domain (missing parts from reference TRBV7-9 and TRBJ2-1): DTGVSQNPRHKITKRGQNVTFRCDPISEHNRLYWYRQTLGQGPEFLTYFQNEAQLEKSRLLSDRFSAERPKGSFSTLEIQRTEQGDSAMYLCASSLRGESSYNYKVFGPGTRLTVL.

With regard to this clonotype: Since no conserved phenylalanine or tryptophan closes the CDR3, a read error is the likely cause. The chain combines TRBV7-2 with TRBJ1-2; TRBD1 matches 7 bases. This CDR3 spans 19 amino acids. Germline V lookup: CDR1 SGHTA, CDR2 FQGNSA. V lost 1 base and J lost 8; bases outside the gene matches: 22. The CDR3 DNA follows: TGTGCCAGCAGCTTAGGGGACGTCACTCCGACAGGGTTTGGTAGGGGCTACACCTGC. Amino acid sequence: CASSLGDVTPTGFGRGYTC.

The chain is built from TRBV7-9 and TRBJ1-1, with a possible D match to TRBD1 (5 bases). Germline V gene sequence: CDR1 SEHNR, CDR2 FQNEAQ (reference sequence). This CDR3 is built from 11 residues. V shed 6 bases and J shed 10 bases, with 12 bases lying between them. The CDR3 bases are TGTGCCAGCAGGAGAGGGGATGGAGCTTTCTTT. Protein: CASRRGDGAFF. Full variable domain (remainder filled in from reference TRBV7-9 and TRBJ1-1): DTGVSQNPRHKITKRGQNVTFRCDPISEHNRLYWYRQTLGQGPEFLTYFQNEAQLEKSRLLSDRFSAERPKGSFSTLEIQRTEQGDSAMYLCASRRGDGAFFGQGTRLTVV.

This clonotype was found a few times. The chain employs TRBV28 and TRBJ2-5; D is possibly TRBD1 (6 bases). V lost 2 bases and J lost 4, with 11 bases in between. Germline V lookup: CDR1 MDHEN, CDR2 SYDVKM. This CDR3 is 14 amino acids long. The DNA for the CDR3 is TGTGCCAGCAGTTTACAGGGGTTGTCAGAGACCCAGTACTTC. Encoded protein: CASSLQGLSETQYF.

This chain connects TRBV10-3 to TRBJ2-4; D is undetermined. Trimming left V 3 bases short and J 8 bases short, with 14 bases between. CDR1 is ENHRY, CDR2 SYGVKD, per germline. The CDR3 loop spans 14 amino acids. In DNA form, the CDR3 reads TGTGCCATCAGTGATCCAGATTGGCGTGACATTCAGTACTTC. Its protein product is CAISDPDWRDIQYF.

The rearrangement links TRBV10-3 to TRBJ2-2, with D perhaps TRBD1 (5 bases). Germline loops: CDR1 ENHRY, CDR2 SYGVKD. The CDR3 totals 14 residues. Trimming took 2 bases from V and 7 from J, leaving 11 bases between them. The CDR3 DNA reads TGTGCCATCAGTGAGCCCCCCCAGGGCGGGGAGCTGTTTTTT. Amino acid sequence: CAISEPPQGGELFF.

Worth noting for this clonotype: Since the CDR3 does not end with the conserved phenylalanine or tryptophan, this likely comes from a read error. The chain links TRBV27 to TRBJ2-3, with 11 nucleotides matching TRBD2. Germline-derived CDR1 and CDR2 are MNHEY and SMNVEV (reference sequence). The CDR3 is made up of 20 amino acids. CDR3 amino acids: CASSLSSVLAGGLSTETQYS. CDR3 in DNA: TGTGCCAGCAGTTTATCGAGTGTCCTAGCGGGAGGCCTTAGCACAGAGACGCAGTATTCG.

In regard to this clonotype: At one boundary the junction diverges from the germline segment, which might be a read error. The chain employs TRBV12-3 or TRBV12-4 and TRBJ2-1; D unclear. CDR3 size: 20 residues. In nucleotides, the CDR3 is TGTGCCAGCAGCTCCCTAAGCCTCCTTTGGTTAGAAAGGTCCTACAATGAGCACTTCTTC. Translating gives CASSSLSLLWLERSYNEHFF.

In DNA form, the CDR3 reads TGTGCCAGCAGTTCCCAACCTAGGGGAGAGACCCAGTACTTC. Protein: CASSSQPRGETQYF. The chain couples TRBV28 to TRBJ2-5, with TRBD1 as a possible D gene (5 bases). CDR1 MDHEN and CDR2 SYDVKM come from the germline V gene. V was cut by 4 bases and J by 4 bases, with 13 bases left in between. The CDR3 covers 14 residues.